The 4 T cell receptor beta chains below come from one sample, sequenced in a study of neurological immune-mediated disorders. The time point is: longitudinal time-point 1 (baseline). TCRdb itself ran the 5' RACE reads through MiXCR, one entry per CDR3 protein. The top ten clones hold about 1.6% of a sample with tens of thousands of distinct CDR3 sequences, about 9% of them seen once. Sequencing was done on a sample of PBMCs. The source of these receptors is a woman between 35 and 50 years old in good health.

This clonotype was counted at least ten times. The chain links TRBV5-1 to TRBJ1-1, with TRBD1 as a possible D gene (5 bases). The CDR3 is 13 amino acids. From germline, CDR1 is SGHRS and CDR2 YFSETQ. Trimming pared 4 bases from V and 5 bases from J, leaving 12 bases between. CDR3 region: CASSVKEGTEAFF. In nucleotides, the CDR3 is TGCGCCAGCAGCGTAAAGGAGGGGACTGAAGCTTTCTTT.

At least ten counts were recorded for this clonotype. The chain carries TRBV29-1 and TRBJ2-2, with 7 nucleotides matching TRBD1. The CDR3 is 14 residues long. The trim removed 7 bases at V and 2 bases at J, leaving 7 bases unmatched. The germline CDR1 and CDR2 sequences are SQVTM and ANQGSEA. Here the CDR3 reads CSAPGQSNTGELFF. CDR3 sequence (DNA): TGCAGCGCTCCGGGACAGTCCAACACCGGGGAGCTGTTTTTT.

This clonotype was recorded many times. The chain recombines TRBV5-5 with TRBJ2-1, with a possible D match to TRBD2 (6 bases). CDR3 length: 13 residues. CDR1 and CDR2 (germline): SGHKS, YYEKEE (reference sequence). Trimming shortened V by 2 bases and J by 4 bases, and 7 bases separated the two germline ends. The CDR3 DNA reads TGTGCCAGCAGCTTCGGGACTTACAATGAGCAGTTCTTC. As protein: CASSFGTYNEQFF.

This clonotype was seen repeatedly, ten times or more. V and J are TRBV27 and TRBJ2-7; no clear D gene. Trimming removed 8 bases at V and 5 bases at J, with 10 bases between. Germline loops: CDR1 MNHEY, CDR2 SMNVEV (reference sequence). The CDR3 loop spans 11 amino acids. CDR3 nucleotides: TGTGCCAGCCACGCCGGGCACGAGCAGTACTTC. It is translated as CASHAGHEQYF.